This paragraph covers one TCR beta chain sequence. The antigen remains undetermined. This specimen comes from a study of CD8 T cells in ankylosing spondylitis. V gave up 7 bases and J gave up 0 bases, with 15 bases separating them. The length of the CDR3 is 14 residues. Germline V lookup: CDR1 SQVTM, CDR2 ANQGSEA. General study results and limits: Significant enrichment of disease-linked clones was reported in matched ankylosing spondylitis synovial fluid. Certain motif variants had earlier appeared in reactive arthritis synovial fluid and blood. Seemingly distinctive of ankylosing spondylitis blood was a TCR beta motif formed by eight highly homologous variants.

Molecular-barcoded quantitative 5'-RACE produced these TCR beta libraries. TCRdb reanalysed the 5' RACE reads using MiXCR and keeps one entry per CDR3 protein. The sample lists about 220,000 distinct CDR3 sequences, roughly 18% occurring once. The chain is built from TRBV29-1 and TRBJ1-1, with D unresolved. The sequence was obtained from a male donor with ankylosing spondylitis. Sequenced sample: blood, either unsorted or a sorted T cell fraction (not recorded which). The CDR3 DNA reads TGCAGCGCCGTCCCGCCTGAGATGAACACTGAAGCTTTCTTT. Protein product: CSAVPPEMNTEAFF.